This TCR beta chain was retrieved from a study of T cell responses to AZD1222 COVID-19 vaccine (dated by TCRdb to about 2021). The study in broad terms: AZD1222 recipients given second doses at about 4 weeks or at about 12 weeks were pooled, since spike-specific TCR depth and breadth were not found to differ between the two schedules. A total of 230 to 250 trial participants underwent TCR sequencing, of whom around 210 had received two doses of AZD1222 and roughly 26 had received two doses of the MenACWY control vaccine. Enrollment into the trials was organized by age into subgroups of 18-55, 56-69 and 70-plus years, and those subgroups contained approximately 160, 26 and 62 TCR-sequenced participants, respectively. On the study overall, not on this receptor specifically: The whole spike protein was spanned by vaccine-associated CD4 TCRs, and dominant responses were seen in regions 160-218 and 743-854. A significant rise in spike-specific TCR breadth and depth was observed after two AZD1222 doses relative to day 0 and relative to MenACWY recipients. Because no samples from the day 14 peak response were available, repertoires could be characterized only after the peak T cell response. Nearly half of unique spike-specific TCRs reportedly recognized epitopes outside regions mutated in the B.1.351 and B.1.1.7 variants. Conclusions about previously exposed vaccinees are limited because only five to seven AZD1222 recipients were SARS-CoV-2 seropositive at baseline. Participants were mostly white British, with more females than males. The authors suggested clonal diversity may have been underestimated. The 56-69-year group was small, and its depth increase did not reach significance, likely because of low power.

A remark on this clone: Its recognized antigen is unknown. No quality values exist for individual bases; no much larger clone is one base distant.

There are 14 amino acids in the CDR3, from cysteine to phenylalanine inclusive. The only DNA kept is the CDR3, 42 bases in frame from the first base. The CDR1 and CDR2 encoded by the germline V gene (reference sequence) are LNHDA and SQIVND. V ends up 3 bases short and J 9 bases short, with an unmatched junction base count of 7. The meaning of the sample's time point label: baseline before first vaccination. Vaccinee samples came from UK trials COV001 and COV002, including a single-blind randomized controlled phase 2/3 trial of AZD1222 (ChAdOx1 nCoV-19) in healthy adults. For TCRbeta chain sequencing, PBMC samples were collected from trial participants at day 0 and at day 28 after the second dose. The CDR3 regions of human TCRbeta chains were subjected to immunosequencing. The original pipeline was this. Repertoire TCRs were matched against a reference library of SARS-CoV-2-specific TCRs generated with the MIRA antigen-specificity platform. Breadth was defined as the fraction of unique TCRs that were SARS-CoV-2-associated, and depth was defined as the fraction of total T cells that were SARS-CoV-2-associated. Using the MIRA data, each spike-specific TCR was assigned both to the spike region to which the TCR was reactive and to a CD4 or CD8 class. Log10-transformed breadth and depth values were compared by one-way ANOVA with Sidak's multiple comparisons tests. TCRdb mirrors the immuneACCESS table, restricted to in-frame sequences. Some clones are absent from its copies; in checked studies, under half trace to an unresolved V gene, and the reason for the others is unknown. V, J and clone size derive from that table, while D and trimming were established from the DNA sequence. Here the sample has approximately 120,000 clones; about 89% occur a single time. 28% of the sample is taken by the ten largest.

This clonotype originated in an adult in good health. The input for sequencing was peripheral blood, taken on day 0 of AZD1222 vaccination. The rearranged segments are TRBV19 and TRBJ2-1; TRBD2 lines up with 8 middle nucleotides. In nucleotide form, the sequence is TGTGCCAGTAGTATTAGCGGGGTTGCCCGTGAGCAGTTCTTC. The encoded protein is CASSISGVAREQFF.